Shown below are 10 T cell receptor beta chains from a single sample sequenced in a study of cytomegalovirus exposure and HLA in healthy donors. PCR used 60 Vbeta primers and 13 Jbeta primers. Generated by immunoSEQ multiplex PCR, the TCRdb table keeps only in-frame clones and is missing some. This table has roughly 100,000 clones, around four fifths appearing once. The sample taken for sequencing was PBMCs. These receptors were collected from a female donor in good health and CMV-seropositive.

A single count supports this clone. The chain combines TRBV29-1 with TRBJ2-3; D is possibly TRBD2 (5 bases). V lost 7 bases to trimming and J lost 4 bases, with 15 bases between them. The CDR3 consists of 13 residues. Germline V gives CDR1 SQVTM, CDR2 ANQGSEA. The CDR3: CSGRDARPDTQYF. The CDR3 region has the DNA TGCAGCGGACGGGATGCCCGTCCAGATACGCAGTATTTT.

The rearrangement links TRBV5-1 to TRBJ1-1; the D gene is possibly TRBD1 (5 bases). CDR3 size: 15 residues. Trimming left V 0 bases short and J 8 bases short, with 17 bases between. CDR1 SGHRS and CDR2 YFSETQ come from the germline V gene. This CDR3 is CASSLDGTASGEAFF. The CDR3 coding sequence is TGCGCCAGCAGCTTGGATGGGACTGCGAGCGGCGAAGCTTTCTTT.

DNA for the CDR3: TGTGCCAGCAGCGGGGGGACAGTCTATGGCTACACCTTC. This translates into CASSGGTVYGYTF. The chain joins TRBV9 to TRBJ1-2, with TRBD1 matching 7 bases. The V and J ends lost 3 bases and 4 bases, in that order; junction bases with no gene match: 3. The CDR3 is 13 residues long. Germline V lookup: CDR1 SGDLS, CDR2 YYNGEE.

The rearrangement uses TRBV2 and TRBJ1-2; D is perhaps TRBD1 (6 bases). The germline V gene encodes CDR1 SNHLY and CDR2 FYNNEI. The ends were cut back, 1 base at V and 8 bases at J, with 14 bases in the middle. There are 14 residues in the CDR3. The CDR3 DNA follows: TGTGCCAGCAGTGAAGTCAGGGGAGTCGGGGGCTACACCTTC. Translating gives CASSEVRGVGGYTF.

The V call is TRBV15, the J call TRBJ2-1; D is ambiguous. CDR1 is LNHNV and CDR2 is YYDKDF in the germline V gene (reference sequence). This CDR3 is 15 amino acids long. Trimming removed 5 bases from V and 8 bases from J, with 19 bases in between. The CDR3 region is CATSRSLGPADEQFF. The CDR3 bases are TGTGCCACCAGCCGTTCGCTAGGCCCGGCCGATGAGCAGTTCTTC.

The CDR3 loop reads CASSQFTGLAGRTYEQYF. Here the CDR3 DNA reads TGTGCCAGCAGCCAATTCACAGGACTAGCGGGACGTACCTACGAGCAGTACTTC. The chain links TRBV4-2 to TRBJ2-7; TRBD2 agrees at 12 bases. Trimming cost V 2 bases and J 2 bases; bases outside gene matches: 10. The germline V gene has CDR1 LGHNA and CDR2 YNFKEQ. The CDR3 spans 18 residues.

The rearrangement links TRBV7-3 to TRBJ2-3, with no clear D. Germline values: CDR1 SGHTA, CDR2 FQGTGA. The CDR3 is 15 residues long. V was clipped by 4 bases and J by 3 bases, with 14 bases between them. The CDR3 DNA is TGTGCCAGCAGCTCTAGTCCGCACCGAACAGATACGCAGTATTTT. Translation: CASSSSPHRTDTQYF.

This sequence joins TRBV7-9 and TRBJ2-7; 9 nucleotides align to TRBD1. Germline trimming cut 4 bases from V and 4 bases from J; bases unmatched to any gene: 8. Germline loops: CDR1 SEHNR, CDR2 FQNEAQ (reference sequence). The CDR3 runs 15 residues. The CDR3 here is CASSSSGTGTYEQYF. For the CDR3, the DNA is TGTGCCAGCAGCTCCTCCGGGACAGGGACATACGAGCAGTACTTC.

V usage is TRBV7-2 and J usage is TRBJ2-5; weak D call: TRBD2 (6 bases). Germline lookup yields CDR1 SGHTA and CDR2 FQGNSA. The CDR3 is made up of 16 amino acids. The germline V and J ends were trimmed by 4 bases and 0 bases, with 15 bases remaining between them. This CDR3 reads CASSYKRDSYQETQYF. CDR3 DNA sequence: TGTGCCAGCAGCTACAAAAGGGACTCCTACCAAGAGACCCAGTACTTC.

This chain links TRBV5-4 with TRBJ2-5; TRBD1 is a possible D gene (6 bases). The CDR3 length is 15 residues. V lost 4 bases, J lost 5 bases, and 18 bases lay in between. Germline CDR1 and CDR2: SGHNT and YYREEE (reference sequence). CDR3: CASSTPQGSAETQYF. CDR3 nucleotide sequence: TGTGCCAGCAGCACACCCCAGGGGAGCGCGGAGACCCAGTACTTC.